This is a list of T cell receptor beta chains from one sample in a study of blood T cell repertoires in COVID-19. Libraries were prepared by immunoSEQ multiplex PCR; TCRdb keeps only in-frame clonotypes and omits some of them. The data contain some 96,000 clones, 90% of them seen just once; the ten biggest clones take up 1.5% to 2%. Sample: peripheral blood. These receptors originate from a man aged 55 to 70 with acute or convalescent COVID-19. CDR3s leave out the opening cysteine and the closing phenylalanine or tryptophan.

J gene | V gene | CDR3 protein
TRBJ1-1 | TRBV12-2 | ASRLDRRRASNTEAF
TRBJ1-1 | TRBV5-1 | ASSFGDSNEAF
TRBJ1-5 | TRBV7-9 | ASSLPPETGVGNQPQH
TRBJ1-5 | TRBV7-2 | ASSSIPVGGNNQPQH
TRBJ1-2 | TRBV5-4 | ASSPGGGQGPYGYT
TRBJ1-2 | TRBV5-1 | ASSLDLMGYT
TRBJ1-1 | TRBV20-1 | SVEPEAF
TRBJ1-2 | TRBV5-1 | ASSFEGMSYGYT
TRBJ1-4 | TRBV27 | ASSLYRPLRQGENEKLF
TRBJ2-2 | TRBV5-1 | ASSLEGGDTGELF
TRBJ2-3 | TRBV11-2 | ASSRGFSGVEDTQY
TRBJ1-3 | TRBV19 | ASTDRLGGNTIY
TRBJ2-2 | TRBV5-6 | ASSIRGIDTGELF
TRBJ1-5 | TRBV5-6 | ASSLGYGPEGSLH
TRBJ1-1 | TRBV5-4 | ASRWAQNTEAF
TRBJ1-1 | TRBV12-2 | ASRLATGPGGTEAF
TRBJ1-2 | TRBV7-2 | ASSPRYRETNSHGYT
TRBJ1-1 | TRBV7-9 | ASSPTGTGYSMNTEAF
TRBJ1-2 | TRBV18 | ASSPQTGRRDYGYT
TRBJ2-1 | TRBV7-7 | ASSLEARGTNEQF
TRBJ2-5 | TRBV9 | ASSVGAGEETQY
TRBJ1-4 | TRBV5-1 | ASSKERNEKLF
TRBJ1-6 | TRBV3-1/TRBV3-2 | ASSPPDRGLGNSPLH
TRBJ1-3 | TRBV5-1 | ASSLDRAFSGNTIY
TRBJ1-2 | TRBV30 | ASDRVGT
TRBJ1-2 | TRBV10-3 | AISESRQGAQGYT
TRBJ1-1 | TRBV29-1 | SVERGRNTEAF
TRBJ1-1 | TRBV19 | ASSIDRNEAF
TRBJ1-2 | TRBV3-1/TRBV3-2 | ASSQARRDRGRFGYT
TRBJ2-3 | TRBV6-5 | ASSHSTDTQY
TRBJ2-1 | TRBV27 | ASSPPDRSEQF
TRBJ1-5 | TRBV19 | ASSIDAGQGRNSNQPQH
TRBJ1-1 | TRBV21-1 | ASSEGARDRGGELNTEAF
TRBJ2-6 | TRBV5-1 | ASSLAPLAGRSGANVLT
TRBJ1-4 | TRBV2 | ASREDRVAQPTNEKLF
TRBJ1-2 | TRBV6-6 | ASRGTGGIYGYT
TRBJ1-1 | TRBV2 | ASTRRTGGVMNTEAF
TRBJ1-3 | TRBV18 | ASSPPSLSGNTIY
TRBJ1-2 | TRBV5-1 | ASSLAPRQESNYGYT
TRBJ2-1 | TRBV30 | AWSVWSEQF
TRBJ2-3 | TRBV5-4 | ASTAKAGQTDTQY
TRBJ2-2 | TRBV10-3 | AIKLFGEAGELF
TRBJ1-2 | TRBV3-1/TRBV3-2 | ASSPFRVANYGYT
TRBJ2-3 | TRBV5-1 | ASSLLGGAPRDTQY
TRBJ2-1 | TRBV4-1 | ASSQDPLGAGGKSSYNEQF
TRBJ1-5 | TRBV30 | AWSVTRTGNQPQH